One sample yielded the 10 T cell receptor beta chains listed below, sequenced in a study of cytomegalovirus exposure and HLA in healthy donors (dated by TCRdb to 2015 to 2018). The library was prepared using the immunoSEQ multiplex PCR assay. For the multiplex PCR, a mixture combining 60 forward primers for TCR Vbeta segments and 13 reverse primers for TCR Jbeta segments was used. The source is immuneACCESS, and TCRdb retained only in-frame sequences with V and J called. Part of the clones is not carried over; for the studies checked, unresolved V genes explain less than half of this, and the remainder is unexplained. The sample table contains 210,000 or so clones; only one count was recorded for over 80% of them. In total, the top ten clones hold roughly a tenth of the sample. The specimen sequenced was PBMCs. The receptors were gathered from a woman in her forties or fifties in good health and CMV-seropositive.

J is TRBJ1-5 and V is TRBV11-3; unclear D gene. The CDR3 extends over 15 amino acids. Trimming removed 0 bases at V and 9 bases at J, with 15 bases between. Per germline, CDR1 SGHNT and CDR2 YENEEA. The DNA for the CDR3 is TGTGCCAGCAGCTTAGAGTGGCAGCGCGTGCGGCCCCAGCATTTT. Translation: CASSLEWQRVRPQHF.

The rearrangement links TRBV9 to TRBJ1-3, with unresolved D. Deletions cut 0 bases from V and 0 bases from J, with 7 bases between. Germline loops: CDR1 SGDLS, CDR2 YYNGEE. The CDR3 has 15 amino acids. This chain's CDR3 is CASSVGAVSGNTIYF. Written as DNA, the CDR3 is TGTGCCAGCAGCGTAGGGGCAGTCTCTGGAAACACCATATATTTT.

V gene TRBV15 combines with J gene TRBJ1-2; a possible D gene is TRBD1 (6 bases). The germline gives CDR1 LNHNV, CDR2 YYDKDF (reference sequence). The CDR3 sequence is 13 residues long. V gave up 5 bases and J gave up 6 bases, with 13 bases separating them. For the CDR3, the DNA is TGTGCCACCAGCCTTCGAGAGGGGGATGGCTACACCTTC. It specifies CATSLREGDGYTF.

The V gene is TRBV28, the J gene TRBJ1-2; maybe TRBD1 (6 bases). Trimming took 1 base from V and 8 from J, leaving 17 bases between them. The CDR3 runs 15 residues. Germline V gene lookup returns CDR1 MDHEN and CDR2 SYDVKM. The CDR3 loop reads CASSLSTQGSRGYTF. CDR3 in DNA: TGTGCCAGCAGTTTATCCACCCAGGGGAGCCGCGGCTACACCTTC.

This clone was counted once. The chain has TRBV7-9 and TRBJ1-2; TRBD1 is a possible D gene (6 bases). V was pared by 2 bases and J by 1 base, with 11 bases between. Germline loops: CDR1 SEHNR, CDR2 FQNEAQ (reference sequence). CDR3 size: 15 residues. CDR3 amino acids: CASSLRGNYNYGYTF. In nucleotides, the CDR3 is TGTGCCAGCAGCTTAAGGGGGAATTATAACTATGGCTACACCTTC.

The genes are TRBV5-1 and TRBJ2-5, with 10 bases matching TRBD2. CDR1 is SGHRS and CDR2 is YFSETQ in the germline V gene. The J segment lost 3 bases and the V segment lost 7 bases, leaving 9 bases of the junction unmatched. This CDR3 spans 15 amino acids. DNA of the CDR3: TGCGCCAGCCGACCCCTAGCGGGGGCCGAAGAGACCCAGTACTTC. It translates to CASRPLAGAEETQYF.

The chain joins TRBV4-3 to TRBJ1-2; 8 bases match TRBD1. The CDR3 is 13 residues long. Germline CDR1 LGHNA, CDR2 YSLEER. V lost 3 bases and J lost 8; bases outside the gene matches: 5. DNA for the CDR3: TGCGCCAGCAGCCAGAGGACAGGGAACGGCTACACCTTC. Protein: CASSQRTGNGYTF.

The chain joins TRBV5-8 to TRBJ2-3; 9 nucleotides align to TRBD1. Losses at the gene ends were 2 bases for V and 7 bases for J; bases not matched to a gene: 5. Looked up from germline, CDR1 is SGHTS and CDR2 is YDEGEE. CDR3 length: 14 amino acids. CDR3 sequence (DNA): TGTGCCAGCAGCTTTTCCGGGACAGGGTATACGCAGTATTTT. It translates to CASSFSGTGYTQYF.

The chain combines TRBV27 with TRBJ1-2; D is unclear. The CDR3 has 13 amino acids. Germline V gives CDR1 MNHEY, CDR2 SMNVEV (reference sequence). With 2 bases removed from V and 10 bases from J, the gap between germline ends came to 14 bases. CDR3 bases: TGTGCCAGCAGTTTAAATTCCGGGGAAAACTACACCTTC. This encodes CASSLNSGENYTF.

The CDR3 protein is CATLRDTDTQYF. Written as DNA, the CDR3 is TGTGCCACCTTGCGGGACACAGATACGCAGTATTTT. The V gene is TRBV10-3, the J gene TRBJ2-3, with D possibly TRBD2 on 6 matching bases. V was pared by 10 bases and J by 2 bases, with 10 bases between. Germline V lookup: CDR1 ENHRY, CDR2 SYGVKD. The CDR3 has 12 residues.